This is a list of T cell receptor beta chains from one sample in a study of blood T cell repertoires in COVID-19. Produced via immunoSEQ multiplex PCR; TCRdb's table is partial and in-frame only. The repertoire holds under 200,000 clones, with about 86% as singletons. The sequencing sample was made of PBMCs or T cells enriched from blood (not recorded which). These receptors originate from a woman aged 50 to 65 in a cohort exposed to, infected with or recovered from COVID-19 (not recorded which). Each CDR3 is given with its conserved first and last residue. Each record gives: D gene, J gene, clone size, V gene, CDR3 DNA, CDR3 protein. A D gene is named only where the DNA matches it firmly. The listing skips clone size in some rows; elsewhere it reads once, few, many or a size class.

TRBD2 TRBJ2-3 - TRBV28 TGTGCCAGCAGCCTCCGGGGGGGGGCTAGCACAGATACGCAGTATTTT CASSLRGGASTDTQYF
- TRBJ2-1 - TRBV5-4 TGTGCCAGCAGCATAATAGGAGGGCTCTACAATGAGCAGTTCTTC CASSIIGGLYNEQFF
TRBD1 TRBJ2-7 - TRBV7-3 TGTGCCAGCAGCCGGGACAGGGGCTACGAGCAGTACTTC CASSRDRGYEQYF
- TRBJ2-2 - TRBV29-1 TGCAGCGTTGACCAGGCCGGGGGCGGGGAGCTGTTTTTT CSVDQAGGGELFF
- TRBJ1-6 - TRBV4-3 TGCGCCAGCAGCCAAGACAGGGTAAATTCACCCCTCCACTTT CASSQDRVNSPLHF
TRBD1 TRBJ2-7 - TRBV19 TGTGCCAGTAGTCCTAGGACAGGGGGATACGAGCAGTACTTC CASSPRTGGYEQYF
- TRBJ1-1 - TRBV29-1 TGCAGCGTTTATATGACAGGTGGGGGCACTGAAGCTTTCTTT CSVYMTGGGTEAFF
- TRBJ1-2 - TRBV28 TGTGCCAGCAGTCAACTGACAGGTGGGGGCCATGGCTACACCTTC CASSQLTGGGHGYTF
- TRBJ2-2 - TRBV18 TGTGCCAGCTCACCAACACGGGACACCGGGGAGCTGTTTTTT CASSPTRDTGELFF
- TRBJ1-6 - TRBV15 TGTGCCACCAGCAGAGGACAGAATAATTCACCCCTCCACTTT CATSRGQNNSPLHF
- TRBJ1-1 - TRBV5-1 TGCGCCAGCAGCCGGACACTTATGAACACTGAAGCTTTCTTT CASSRTLMNTEAFF
- TRBJ1-1 - TRBV6-2/TRBV6-3 TGTGCCAGCAGCTTCGACAGGGAAGCTTTCTTT CASSFDREAFF
TRBD1 TRBJ2-2 - TRBV29-1 TGCAGCGGTATAGGGACAGCGAACACCGGGGAGCTGTTTTTT CSGIGTANTGELFF
TRBD1 TRBJ2-1 - TRBV7-9 TGTGCCAGCAGCTTAGGGACAGGGTATGACTATGAGCAGTTCTTC CASSLGTGYDYEQFF
- TRBJ2-5 - TRBV3-1/TRBV3-2 TGTGCCAGCAGCCCCAGTCCGCGCCAGCCAGAGAGGGAGACCCAGTACTTC CASSPSPRQPERETQYF
TRBD1 TRBJ2-7 - TRBV7-2 TGTGCCAGCGCACAGGGGCCCGGCTCCTACGAGCAGTACTTC CASAQGPGSYEQYF
- TRBJ2-3 - TRBV21-1 TGTGCCAGCAGCAAGCTTGTGAAGGACAGGGGTTTAATTTCCTGCACAGATACGCAGTATTTT CASSKLVKDRGLISCTDTQYF
TRBD1 TRBJ2-7 - TRBV19 TGTGCCAGTAGTCCGACAGGGGGCTACGAGCAGTACTTC CASSPTGGYEQYF
- TRBJ1-4 - TRBV19 TGTGCCAGTAGGAGGGACACAGAAAGAAGTGAAAAACTGTTTTTT CASRRDTERSEKLFF
- TRBJ2-7 - TRBV11-3 TGTGCCAGCAGCGGGGGACTTTCCTACGAGCAGTACTTC CASSGGLSYEQYF
- TRBJ1-1 - TRBV6-5 TGTGCCAGCAGCGTAAACAGGGTTAACACTGAAGCTTTCTTT CASSVNRVNTEAFF
TRBD1 TRBJ2-5 - TRBV5-4 TGTGCCAGCAGCCGGCGGACAGGGCAAGAGACCCAGTACTTC CASSRRTGQETQYF
TRBD1 TRBJ2-7 - TRBV30 TGTGCCTGGAATAGGGGACAGGGGGCCGGGCAGTACTTC CAWNRGQGAGQYF
- TRBJ2-7 few TRBV4-1 TGCGCCAGCAGCCAATACACCTTGTATAACGAGCAGTACTTC CASSQYTLYNEQYF
- TRBJ2-7 - TRBV27 TGTGCCAGCAGTCCAACTCCCTTCTCCTACGAGCAGTACTTC CASSPTPFSYEQYF
- TRBJ2-5 - TRBV28 TGTGCCAGCAGTTTCCTAGATCCAGAGACCCAGTACTTC CASSFLDPETQYF
- TRBJ2-7 - TRBV28 TGTGCCAGCAGTTTATCTCCGGGTAGGAACGAGCAGTACTTC CASSLSPGRNEQYF
- TRBJ2-5 - TRBV2 TGTGCCAGCAGTGCTAGACTAGAAGGAGAGACCCAGTACTTC CASSARLEGETQYF
- TRBJ2-3 - TRBV9 TGTGCCAGCAGCGTAGGCAGTACAGATACGCAGTATTTT CASSVGSTDTQYF
- TRBJ2-7 - TRBV15 TGTGCCACCAGCAGAGATGTAAGAGGCGAGCAGTACTTC CATSRDVRGEQYF
- TRBJ1-4 - TRBV23-1 TGCGCCAGCAGTCAATCTCAGGGAGGTACTAATGAAAAACTGTTTTTT CASSQSQGGTNEKLFF
TRBD1 TRBJ1-5 few TRBV5-1 TGCGCCAGCAGCTTGGGGGACAGGGAAGGCAATCAGCCCCAGCATTTT CASSLGDREGNQPQHF
- TRBJ1-2 - TRBV5-6 TGTGCCAGCAGCTTTAACCTGGGGGAGGTTGAGTATGGCTACACCTTC CASSFNLGEVEYGYTF
- TRBJ1-3 - TRBV7-8 TGTGCCAGCAGCTTAGGCACTGCTGGAAACACCATATATTTT CASSLGTAGNTIYF
- TRBJ2-3 - TRBV5-1 TGCGCCAGCAGCTTGATGCGGAAGGAAACAGATACGCAGTATTTT CASSLMRKETDTQYF
TRBD1 TRBJ1-1 - TRBV6-1 TGTGCCAGCAGTGAAGTTTGGACAGGGGGCCTGATGAACACTGAAGCTTTCTTT CASSEVWTGGLMNTEAFF
- TRBJ2-1 many TRBV5-1 TGCGCCAGCAGAAAAGGGACCGGGACTCAGGACAATGAGCAGTTCTTC CASRKGTGTQDNEQFF
TRBD1 TRBJ1-6 once TRBV9 TGTGCCAGCAGCGTAGAGCCAGGGGGTAATTCACCCCTCCACTTT CASSVEPGGNSPLHF
- TRBJ1-1 once TRBV6-5 TGTGCCAGCAGCTTGACACCAAAGGACACTGAAGCTTTCTTT CASSLTPKDTEAFF
TRBD1 TRBJ2-3 - TRBV5-1 TGCGCCAGCAGCTTGGCCGGGGGACAGGGTTCAGATACGCAGTATTTT CASSLAGGQGSDTQYF
- TRBJ2-1 - TRBV3-1/TRBV3-2 TGTGCCAGCAGCCAAGATCGAGGCAGTGTTTTCTACAATGAGCAGTTCTTC CASSQDRGSVFYNEQFF